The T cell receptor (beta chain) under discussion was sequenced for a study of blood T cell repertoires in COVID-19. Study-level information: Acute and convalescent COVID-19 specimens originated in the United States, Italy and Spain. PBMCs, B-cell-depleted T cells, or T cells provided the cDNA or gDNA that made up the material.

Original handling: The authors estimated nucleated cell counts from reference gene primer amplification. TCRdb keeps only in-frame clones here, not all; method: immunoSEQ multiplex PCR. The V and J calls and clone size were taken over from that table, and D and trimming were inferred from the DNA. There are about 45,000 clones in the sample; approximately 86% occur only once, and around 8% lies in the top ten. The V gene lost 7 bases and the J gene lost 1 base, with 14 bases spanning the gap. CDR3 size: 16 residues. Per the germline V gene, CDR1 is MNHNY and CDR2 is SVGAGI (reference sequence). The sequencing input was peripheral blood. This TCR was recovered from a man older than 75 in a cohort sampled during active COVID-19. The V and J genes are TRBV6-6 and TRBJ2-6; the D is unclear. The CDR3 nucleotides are TGTGCCAGCACAGGCGTGAGATTGTCTGGGGCCAACGTCCTGACTTTC. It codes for CASTGVRLSGANVLTF.